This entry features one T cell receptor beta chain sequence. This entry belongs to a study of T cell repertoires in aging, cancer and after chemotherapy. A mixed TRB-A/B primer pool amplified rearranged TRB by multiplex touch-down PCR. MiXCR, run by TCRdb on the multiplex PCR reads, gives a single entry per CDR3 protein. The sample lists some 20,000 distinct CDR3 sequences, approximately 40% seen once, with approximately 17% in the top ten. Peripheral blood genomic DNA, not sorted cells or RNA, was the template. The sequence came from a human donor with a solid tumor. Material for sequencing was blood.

This CDR3 is CAWTRTSGGTDTQYF. CDR3 DNA: TGTGCCTGGACCCGGACTAGCGGGGGTACAGATACGCAGTATTTT. The chain links TRBV30 to TRBJ2-3; TRBD2 matches 13 bases. The CDR3 contains 15 residues. J gave up 3 bases and V 4 bases, and 4 bases lay outside the gene matches. The V gene's germline CDR1 is GTSNPN and CDR2 SVGIG (reference sequence).